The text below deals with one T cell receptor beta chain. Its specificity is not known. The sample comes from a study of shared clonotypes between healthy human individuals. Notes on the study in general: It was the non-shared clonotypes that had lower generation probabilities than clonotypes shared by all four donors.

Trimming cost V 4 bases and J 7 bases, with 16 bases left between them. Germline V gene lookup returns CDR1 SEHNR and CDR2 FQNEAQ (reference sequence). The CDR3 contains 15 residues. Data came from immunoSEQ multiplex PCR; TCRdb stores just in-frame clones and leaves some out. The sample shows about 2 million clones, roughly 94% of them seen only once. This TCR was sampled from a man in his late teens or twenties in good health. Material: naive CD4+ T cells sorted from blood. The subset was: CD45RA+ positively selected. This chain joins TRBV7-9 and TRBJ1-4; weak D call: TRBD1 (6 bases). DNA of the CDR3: TGTGCCAGCAGCTCGTCTGGGGGCTTGTCTGAAAAACTGTTTTTT. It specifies CASSSSGGLSEKLFF.